This record looks at one T cell receptor beta chain sequence and its context. The antigen is undetermined. The method was immunoSEQ multiplex PCR; TCRdb's version includes in-frame clones alone and lacks a portion of them. This table has about 220,000 clones, about 83% appearing once. The entry originates in a study of cytomegalovirus exposure and HLA in healthy donors. Study-wide findings and caveats: Cytomegalovirus association was listed for about 160 TCR beta chains. According to a later analysis, TCR clusters from the first cohort tended to co-occur in the 90 to 150 validation repertoires.

The V gene end was trimmed by 6 bases and the J gene end by 1 base; junction bases not matched to a gene: 3. The CDR3 length is 13 residues. CDR1 and CDR2 from the germline V gene are MDHEN and SYDVKM. The chain links TRBV28 to TRBJ2-7; the match to TRBD1 covers 7 bases. This receptor was taken from a man in his late teens or twenties in good health and CMV-seronegative. The sample taken for sequencing was PBMCs. CDR3 sequence (DNA): TGTGCCAGCAGGTACAGGGGTTCCTACGAGCAGTACTTC. It specifies CASRYRGSYEQYF.